A selection of T cell receptor beta chains follows, all from one sample in a study of cytomegalovirus exposure and HLA in healthy donors. The protocol was immunoSEQ multiplex PCR, while the TCRdb copy is restricted to in-frame clones and leaves out a portion. The sample consists of roughly 140,000 clones, roughly 85% of them appearing once. The sequenced sample was PBMCs. Receptors were obtained from a male donor in good health and CMV-seronegative. Both conserved end residues are part of each CDR3. A D gene is named only where the DNA matches it firmly. Part of the rows lack a size; the others show once, few, many or a class for expanded clones.

>17|.|TRBV5-1|.|TRBJ2-3
TGCGCCAGCAGCTCCCTCTATGGGACTCGTAGCACAGATACGCAGTATTTT
CASSSLYGTRSTDTQYF
>17|.|TRBV5-4|TRBD2|TRBJ2-3
TGTGCCAGCAGCTTGGGACTAGCGGGGGCGCCCACAGATACGCAGTATTTT
CASSLGLAGAPTDTQYF
>15|.|TRBV15|TRBD1|TRBJ1-5
TGTGCCACCAGCGGAGACAGGGGGCAGGGACAGCCCCAGCATTTT
CATSGDRGQGQPQHF
>13|.|TRBV2|.|TRBJ1-5
TGTGCCAGCAGTGAAGGGGGGCTGCAGCCCCAGCATTTT
CASSEGGLQPQHF
>16|.|TRBV11-3|TRBD1|TRBJ1-6
TGTGCCAGCAGCCAGGGGGGACGCTCCTATAATTCACCCCTCCACTTT
CASSQGGRSYNSPLHF
>13|.|TRBV7-2|.|TRBJ1-1
TGTGCCAGCAGCTCGGGAATGAACACTGAAGCTTTCTTT
CASSSGMNTEAFF
>14|.|TRBV7-9|.|TRBJ2-7
TGTGCCAGCAGCCAAAATCAGCTCCGGGGCGAGCAGTACTTC
CASSQNQLRGEQYF
>13|.|TRBV18|.|TRBJ1-5
TGTGCCAGCTCACCAGAAAGGGGCCAGCCCCAGCATTTT
CASSPERGQPQHF
>14|.|TRBV25-1|.|TRBJ1-2
TGTGCCAGCATCCCCGCGGGGGCAATCTATGGCTACACCTTC
CASIPAGAIYGYTF
>11|.|TRBV5-6|.|TRBJ2-7
TGTGCCAGCAGCTTCGAGTACGAGCAGTACTTC
CASSFEYEQYF
>18|few|TRBV7-9|TRBD1|TRBJ2-5
TGTGCCAGTCGTTACCCCACTACGGGCAGGGGGCGAAGGGAGACCCAGTACTTC
CASRYPTTGRGRRETQYF
>13|.|TRBV29-1|TRBD1|TRBJ1-2
TGCAGCGCACGGGACAGGGGGAACTATGGCTACACCTTC
CSARDRGNYGYTF
>14|.|TRBV6-5|.|TRBJ1-5
TGTGCCAGCAGTCTTACTCAGGGTGATCAGCCCCAGCATTTT
CASSLTQGDQPQHF
>14|.|TRBV30|TRBD2|TRBJ2-7
TGTGCCTGGTCTAGCGGGGGGTGGGGGCTCGAGCAGTACTTC
CAWSSGGWGLEQYF
>17|.|TRBV19|.|TRBJ2-3
TGTGCCAGTAGTACTAATAGCGGGACAGGGTTGGGAGATACGCAGTATTTT
CASSTNSGTGLGDTQYF
>14|few|TRBV7-2|TRBD2|TRBJ2-7
TGTGCCAGCACCTCAGCGGGAGGGCCTCGGGAGCAGTACTTC
CASTSAGGPREQYF